These 13 T cell receptor beta chains came from one sample sequenced in a study of T cell responses to AZD1222 COVID-19 vaccine. Generated by immunoSEQ multiplex PCR, the TCRdb table keeps only in-frame clones and is missing some. Altogether about 88,000 clones are present, around nine tenths being singletons, with the ten largest covering 5%. This material consisted of peripheral blood, taken 28 days after the second AZD1222 dose. The source of these receptors is an adult who received the AZD1222 COVID-19 vaccine.

This chain joins TRBV5-1 and TRBJ2-1; perhaps TRBD1 as D (5 bases). Germline V lookup: CDR1 SGHRS, CDR2 YFSETQ. The CDR3 length is 15 residues. V lost 0 bases to trimming and J lost 3 bases, with 10 bases between them. CDR3 DNA: TGCGCCAGCAGCTTGGATCAGGGTGGCTACAATGAGCAGTTCTTC. Translation: CASSLDQGGYNEQFF.

The chain is built from TRBV27 and TRBJ2-7; either TRBD1 or TRBD2 may fit D (5 bases each). CDR3 size: 14 residues. V dropped 4 bases and J dropped 0 bases, with 10 bases sitting between them. From germline, CDR1 is MNHEY and CDR2 SMNVEV (reference sequence). The CDR3 spells CASSSGTNSYEQYF. The CDR3 nucleotides are TGTGCCAGCAGTTCCGGGACCAACTCCTACGAGCAGTACTTC.

The rearrangement joins TRBV18 to TRBJ2-5, with D possibly matching TRBD2 (6 bases). From germline, CDR1 is KGHSH and CDR2 LQKENI. The CDR3 runs to 15 residues. Trimming removed 2 bases from V and 1 base from J, with 11 bases in between. The CDR3 nucleotides read TGTGCCAGCTCACCAAGGCCCGGGGGCCAAGAGACCCAGTACTTC. It yields the protein CASSPRPGGQETQYF. The variable domain in full, with the rest retrieved from reference TRBV18 and TRBJ2-5, is NAGVMQNPRHLVRRRGQEARLRCSPMKGHSHVYWYRQLPEEGLKFMVYLQKENIIDESGMPKERFSAEFPKEGPSILRIQQVVRGDSAAYFCASSPRPGGQETQYFGPGTRLLVL.

J is TRBJ2-5 and V is TRBV5-4; TRBD2 aligns across 11 bases. The germline CDR1 and CDR2 sequences are SGHNT and YYREEE (reference sequence). The CDR3 is 16 amino acids. V was pared by 4 bases and J by 8 bases, with 13 bases of the junction left unmatched. CDR3 protein: CASSPRLAGGRETQYF. CDR3 in DNA: TGTGCCAGCAGCCCGCGCCTAGCGGGGGGAAGAGAAACCCAGTACTTC.

This chain uses TRBV10-1 with TRBJ2-7; D not resolved. Trimming pared 4 bases from V and 4 bases from J, leaving 5 bases between. In germline, CDR1 is WNHNN, CDR2 SYGVQD (reference sequence). This CDR3 comprises 11 residues. The chain's CDR3 is CASSAGYEQYF. CDR3 DNA: TGCGCCAGCAGTGCAGGTTACGAGCAGTACTTC.

This clone was found once. The chain employs TRBV5-1 and TRBJ1-3; D possibly corresponds to TRBD1 (5 bases). Germline loops: CDR1 SGHRS, CDR2 YFSETQ. This CDR3 spans 13 amino acids. V was trimmed by 4 bases and J by 7 bases, leaving 12 bases between them. DNA of the CDR3: TGCGCCAGCAGCCCCTCGGGGGGTAACACCATATATTTT. Translated, it gives CASSPSGGNTIYF.

This chain uses TRBV4-1 with TRBJ2-5; 12 nucleotides align to TRBD2. Trimming removed 3 bases from V and 2 bases from J; junction bases left unmatched: 4. Germline V gene data show CDR1 as MGHRA and CDR2 as YSYEKL. The CDR3 sequence is 16 residues long. The CDR3 sequence: CASSQTSGGTQETQYF. The CDR3 nucleotides read TGCGCCAGCAGCCAGACTAGCGGGGGCACGCAAGAGACCCAGTACTTC.

The rearrangement joins TRBV6-5 to TRBJ2-1, with 11 bases identical to TRBD2. The J segment lost 8 bases and the V segment lost 6 bases, leaving 9 bases of the junction unmatched. This CDR3 comprises 15 residues. Germline V gene sequence: CDR1 MNHEY, CDR2 SVGAGI. The CDR3 is CASSLSGGATHEQFF. In DNA, the CDR3 is TGTGCCAGCAGCCTTAGCGGGGGGGCCACCCATGAGCAGTTCTTC.

The rearrangement links TRBV9 to TRBJ1-2; unclear D gene. Trimming removed 4 bases from V and 8 bases from J, with 12 bases in between. In germline, CDR1 is SGDLS, CDR2 YYNGEE. This CDR3 contains 12 residues. The CDR3 bases are TGTGCCAGCAGCAACCCGGGGATCGGCTACACCTTC. Amino acids: CASSNPGIGYTF. Full variable domain (missing parts from reference TRBV9 and TRBJ1-2): DSGVTQTPKHLITATGQRVTLRCSPRSGDLSVYWYQQSLDQGLQFLIQYYNGEERAKGNILERFSAQQFPDLHSELNLSSLELGDSALYFCASSNPGIGYTFGSGTRLTVV.

CDR3 residues: CASSTRVLNTEAFF. CDR3 in DNA: TGTGCCAGCAGCACCAGGGTGTTGAACACTGAAGCTTTCTTT. The V gene is TRBV5-5, the J gene TRBJ1-1, with D perhaps TRBD1 (5 bases). Germline V CDR1 and CDR2: SGHKS, YYEKEE (reference sequence). Trimming cost V 4 bases and J 0 bases, with 10 bases left between them. The CDR3 totals 14 residues.

This chain links TRBV6-1 with TRBJ2-7, with D unresolved. Per the germline V gene, CDR1 is MNHNS and CDR2 is SASEGT. The CDR3 consists of 14 residues. V gave up 3 bases and J gave up 0 bases, with 9 bases separating them. CDR3 DNA: TGTGCCAGCAGTGAGAAGGAGAGCTCCTACGAGCAGTACTTC. This sequence encodes CASSEKESSYEQYF.

This clone occurred once. The V gene is TRBV7-9, the J gene TRBJ1-2, with D perhaps TRBD1 (5 bases). Germline V lookup: CDR1 SEHNR, CDR2 FQNEAQ (reference sequence). The CDR3 runs 16 residues. Trimming pared 7 bases from V and 9 bases from J, leaving 27 bases between. The CDR3 coding sequence is TGTGCCAGCATCTTCCCTGGGACTCTGTCTTCTATGAGCTACACCTTC. It is translated as CASIFPGTLSSMSYTF.

The rearrangement joins TRBV7-8 to TRBJ1-3; no clear D. The length of the CDR3 is 17 residues. Per germline, CDR1 SGHVS and CDR2 FQNEAQ. V gave up 2 bases and J gave up 0 bases, with 14 bases separating them. The CDR3 DNA reads TGTGCCAGCAGCTTAAACGGTCGGGCCTTCTCTGGAAACACCATATATTTT. Amino acid sequence: CASSLNGRAFSGNTIYF.